Shown below are 17 T cell receptor beta chains from a single sample sequenced in a study of beta chain features in type 1 diabetes. The sequenced template was cDNA made from the entire isolated RNA. Profiling relied on immunoSEQ multiplex PCR, and the TCRdb table lists in-frame clones only, not all of them. Counted here are 300,000 or so clones, 8% occurring once; the ten biggest clones make up 0.44%. Sequences were obtained from central memory CD4+ T cells from blood. The receptors here all came from a woman between 18 and 30 years old in good health.

The CDR3 coding sequence is TGTGCCAGCAGTGTACAGGGGAACAATGAGCAGTTCTTC. Translated: CASSVQGNNEQFF. The chain is built from TRBV6-5 and TRBJ2-1; 7 nucleotides line up with TRBD1. J gave up 5 bases and V 5 bases, and 3 bases lay outside the gene matches. CDR1 MNHEY and CDR2 SVGAGI come from the germline V gene. This CDR3 spans 13 amino acids.

This clone was recorded a few times. V is TRBV28 and J is TRBJ2-1; TRBD2 matches 9 bases. Germline CDR1 is MDHEN and CDR2 is SYDVKM. V lost 7 bases, J lost 9 bases, and 7 bases stayed unmatched. The CDR3 consists of 13 residues. CDR3 sequence: CASTTAGGGEQFF. DNA of the CDR3: TGTGCCAGCACCACCGCGGGAGGGGGTGAGCAGTTCTTC.

This clone has only a few counts. The chain couples TRBV7-9 to TRBJ2-2, with a weak D call TRBD2 (6 bases). The CDR3 extends over 14 amino acids. Trimming cost V 4 bases and J 5 bases, with 11 bases left between them. Germline V CDR1 and CDR2: SEHNR, FQNEAQ (reference sequence). CDR3 sequence: CASSSWDFTGELFF. CDR3 nucleotides: TGTGCCAGCAGCTCCTGGGACTTTACCGGGGAGCTGTTTTTT.

About this clone itself: Other DNA sequences in the same sample also yield this CDR3. This rearrangement joins TRBV9 to TRBJ2-1; 7 bases agree with TRBD2. The ends lost 0 bases at V and 5 bases at J; junction bases unmatched: 2. Germline CDR1 SGDLS, CDR2 YYNGEE. CDR3 length equals 14 residues. CDR3 DNA: TGTGCCAGCAGCGTAGGGGGACTAAACAATGAGCAGTTCTTC. This translates into CASSVGGLNNEQFF.

The chain is built from TRBV28 and TRBJ1-5; D is undetermined. V dropped 6 bases and J dropped 5 bases, with 23 bases sitting between them. The germline V gene has CDR1 MDHEN and CDR2 SYDVKM. There are 17 residues in the CDR3. The CDR3 DNA reads TGTGCCAGCAGCCAGTTCTCCCTGTTATTAACGGATCAGCCCCAGCATTTT. Protein sequence: CASSQFSLLLTDQPQHF.

A note on this clone: Other nucleotide sequences from this sample produce the same CDR3. The V call is TRBV7-2, the J call TRBJ1-2; 8 nucleotides line up with TRBD1. The CDR3 loop spans 13 amino acids. The germline V gene has CDR1 SGHTA and CDR2 FQGNSA. Trimming removed 6 bases from V and 7 bases from J; junction bases left unmatched: 7. The CDR3 loop is CASSLQGASGYTF. CDR3 nucleotide sequence: TGTGCCAGCAGTTTGCAGGGGGCGAGTGGCTACACCTTC.

This clone was observed a handful of times. At the DNA level, this CDR3 is encoded by other sequences in the same sample as well. The chain uses TRBV5-1 and TRBJ2-3, with 11 positions matching TRBD2. CDR3 length: 16 amino acids. V gave up 0 bases and J gave up 2 bases; unmatched junction bases: 2. CDR1 is SGHRS, CDR2 YFSETQ, per germline. The CDR3 nucleotides read TGCGCCAGCAGCTTGGGACTAGCGGGAAACACAGATACGCAGTATTTT. Translating it yields CASSLGLAGNTDTQYF.

The V and J genes are TRBV9 and TRBJ2-5; D gene unclear. CDR3 length: 16 residues. Between the trimmed V and J ends, which lost 0 bases and 0 bases, there was a span of 12 bases. Germline CDR1 reads SGDLS; CDR2 reads YYNGEE. The CDR3 DNA follows: TGTGCCAGCAGCGTAGGAGCCTTAGGGTACCAAGAGACCCAGTACTTC. This sequence encodes CASSVGALGYQETQYF.

The chain couples TRBV28 to TRBJ2-3; 9 nucleotides align to TRBD2. The V segment lost 3 bases and the J segment 5 bases; nucleotides outside the gene matches: 9. Per the germline V gene, CDR1 is MDHEN and CDR2 is SYDVKM. The CDR3 is 16 amino acids. This CDR3 reads CASSFSAGGSRDTQYF. In nucleotides, the CDR3 is TGTGCCAGCAGTTTTTCTGCGGGAGGGTCTCGAGATACGCAGTATTTT.

The rearrangement joins TRBV7-9 to TRBJ2-1; no firm D call. This CDR3 has 14 residues. Germline CDR1 reads SEHNR; CDR2 reads FQNEAQ (reference sequence). The V end lost 2 bases, the J end lost 8 bases, and 13 bases lay between the germline ends. The CDR3 sequence: CASSLFSEAYEQFF. For the CDR3, the DNA is TGTGCCAGCAGCTTATTCTCTGAGGCCTATGAGCAGTTCTTC. Full variable domain (remainder filled in from reference TRBV7-9 and TRBJ2-1): DTGVSQNPRHKITKRGQNVTFRCDPISEHNRLYWYRQTLGQGPEFLTYFQNEAQLEKSRLLSDRFSAERPKGSFSTLEIQRTEQGDSAMYLCASSLFSEAYEQFFGPGTRLTVL.

The chain couples TRBV6-5 to TRBJ2-7, with 7 bases identical to TRBD1. Germline CDR1 and CDR2: MNHEY and SVGAGI. The junction had 5 bases not matched to a gene; V was cut back by 2 bases and J by 7 bases. The length of the CDR3 is 13 residues. CDR3 sequence reads: CASSYADRAEQYF. The DNA for the CDR3 is TGTGCCAGCAGTTACGCCGACAGGGCTGAGCAGTACTTC.

This clone has only a few counts. This chain uses TRBV29-1 with TRBJ1-1, with a tentative D call TRBD1 (5 bases). This CDR3 has 14 amino acids. Looked up from germline, CDR1 is SQVTM and CDR2 is ANQGSEA. Trimming removed 0 bases at V and 1 base at J, with 9 bases between. The CDR3 DNA is TGCAGCGTTGAAGAGGGCAGGGAGAACACTGAAGCTTTCTTT. This encodes CSVEEGRENTEAFF.

This clone was observed a few times. The sample contains more than one DNA sequence encoding this CDR3. The chain combines TRBV29-1 with TRBJ2-1, with D perhaps matching TRBD2 (6 bases). The V and J ends lost 3 bases and 0 bases respectively, with 12 bases between them. The CDR3 sequence is 15 residues long. Germline lookup yields CDR1 SQVTM and CDR2 ANQGSEA. The CDR3 DNA sequence: TGCAGCGTTGAGGGGACTTTGAGCTCCTACAATGAGCAGTTCTTC. Translation: CSVEGTLSSYNEQFF.

The chain links TRBV7-2 to TRBJ2-7; TRBD2 agrees at 7 bases. CDR1 is SGHTA and CDR2 is FQGNSA in the germline V gene. V shed 2 bases and J 0 bases; nucleotides not matched to a gene: 4. This CDR3 has 15 residues. CDR3 sequence: CASSLFLAASYEQYF. Written as DNA, the CDR3 is TGTGCCAGCAGCTTATTCCTAGCGGCCTCCTACGAGCAGTACTTC.

This clone occurred a few times. J is TRBJ1-5 and V is TRBV19, with D possibly TRBD1 on 5 matching bases. V lost 6 bases and J lost 3, with 12 bases in between. This CDR3 comprises 14 residues. The germline V gene encodes CDR1 LNHDA and CDR2 SQIVND (reference sequence). The CDR3 spells CASRRDGYNQPQHF. CDR3 DNA: TGTGCCAGTAGAAGGGACGGATACAATCAGCCCCAGCATTTT.

The genes are TRBV18 and TRBJ2-1; D gene ambiguous. CDR1 and CDR2 (germline): KGHSH, LQKENI. The CDR3 has 13 amino acids. Trimming took off 6 bases at V and 10 bases at J, with 16 bases between the two ends. The CDR3 region is CASSPKTAGEQFF. The CDR3 region has the DNA TGTGCCAGCTCCCCTAAAACAGCCGGAGAGCAGTTCTTC.

This clone was observed a few times. The rearrangement links TRBV11-2 to TRBJ2-7; maybe TRBD2 (5 bases). The V gene's germline CDR1 is SGHAT and CDR2 FQNNGV. The CDR3 is 17 amino acids. The ends were cut back, 2 bases at V and 0 bases at J, with 17 bases in the middle. CDR3 sequence: CASSLSGPPTPSYEQYF. The CDR3 nucleotides are TGTGCCAGCAGCTTAAGCGGTCCCCCGACCCCCTCCTACGAGCAGTACTTC.